One and the same sample provided the 25 T cell receptor beta chains below, sequenced in a study of spatial heterogeneity in lung cancer. As for time point: sample taken at primary tumor resection. From tumor, nontumor lung or frozen PBMC, whole RNA was taken unsorted for sequencing. Via MiXCR, TCRdb re-called the 5' RACE reads, giving one row per CDR3 protein. The table records tens of thousands of distinct CDR3 sequences, about 20% of them present only once. The input for sequencing was PBMCs, taken at surgery. The receptors shown here come from a male donor with early-stage non-small cell lung cancer.

This clonotype was counted a few times. V is TRBV12-3 or TRBV12-4 and J is TRBJ1-1; D not resolved. This CDR3 has 11 amino acids. The ends were cut back, 2 bases at V and 6 bases at J, with 4 bases in the middle. The CDR3 loop is CASSLSAEAFF. In nucleotides, the CDR3 is TGTGCCAGCAGTTTATCGGCTGAAGCTTTCTTT.

The chain links TRBV7-8 to TRBJ2-2; 9 nucleotides agree with TRBD1. There are 15 residues in the CDR3. The germline V gene encodes CDR1 SGHVS and CDR2 FQNEAQ. With 3 bases clipped from V and 5 bases from J, the junction kept 4 bases outside the gene matches. The CDR3, as DNA: TGTGCCAGCAGCTTCCCGGGACAGGGAACCGGGGAGCTGTTTTTT. Translation: CASSFPGQGTGELFF.

J is TRBJ2-3 and V is TRBV7-9; D possibly matches TRBD1 or TRBD2 (6 bases each). The germline V gene encodes CDR1 SEHNR and CDR2 FQNEAQ (reference sequence). V dropped 1 base and J dropped 7 bases, with 12 bases sitting between them. The CDR3 extends over 14 amino acids. The CDR3 sequence: CASSLGGAPHTQYF. CDR3 bases: TGTGCCAGCAGCTTAGGGGGGGCTCCGCATACGCAGTATTTT. The complete variable domain, with remaining parts taken from reference TRBV7-9 and TRBJ2-3, reads DTGVSQNPRHKITKRGQNVTFRCDPISEHNRLYWYRQTLGQGPEFLTYFQNEAQLEKSRLLSDRFSAERPKGSFSTLEIQRTEQGDSAMYLCASSLGGAPHTQYFGPGTRLTVL.

The V and J genes are TRBV7-2 and TRBJ2-5, with 7 bases fitting TRBD1. The V segment lost 0 bases and the J segment 2 bases; nucleotides outside the gene matches: 6. The CDR3 runs 16 residues. The germline gives CDR1 SGHTA, CDR2 FQGNSA. CDR3 sequence: CASSLATGQIQETQYF. The CDR3 nucleotides read TGTGCCAGCAGCTTAGCGACGGGACAGATTCAAGAGACCCAGTACTTC.

This chain uses TRBV10-3 with TRBJ2-1, with 12 nucleotides matching TRBD2. V lost 5 bases to trimming and J lost 16 bases; unmatched junction nucleotides: 9. There are 13 residues in the CDR3. The germline V gene encodes CDR1 ENHRY and CDR2 SYGVKD. CDR3: CAISLETSGSRFF. The CDR3 DNA follows: TGTGCCATCAGTCTTGAGACTAGCGGGAGCCGATTCTTC.

This clonotype came up a few times. The chain employs TRBV6-1 and TRBJ1-1; 9 bases match TRBD1. V dropped 10 bases and J dropped 0; count of bases not matched to a gene: 12. The germline CDR1 and CDR2 sequences are MNHNS and SASEGT. The CDR3 is 16 residues long. The DNA of the CDR3 is TGTGCCACCAGACTCGCCGGGACAGGGCTGAACACTGAAGCTTTCTTT. Its translation: CATRLAGTGLNTEAFF.

This clonotype has more than one count but fewer than ten. The rearrangement joins TRBV29-1 to TRBJ2-3; the match to TRBD2 covers 8 bases. V lost 3 bases and J lost 1; bases outside the gene matches: 0. The germline V gene encodes CDR1 SQVTM and CDR2 ANQGSEA. CDR3 length equals 13 residues. CDR3: CSVDSGGTDTQYF. CDR3 DNA: TGCAGCGTTGATAGCGGGGGCACAGATACGCAGTATTTT.

The table lists this clonotype with many counts. This rearrangement joins TRBV28 to TRBJ2-7; 7 positions match TRBD1. The germline CDR1 and CDR2 sequences are MDHEN and SYDVKM. Germline trimming cut 11 bases from V and 6 bases from J; bases unmatched to any gene: 10. The length of the CDR3 is 12 residues. The CDR3: CASWDSSSEQYF. The DNA of the CDR3 is TGTGCCTCATGGGACAGTTCGAGCGAGCAGTACTTC.

This clonotype was counted a few times. The chain uses TRBV6-2 or TRBV6-3 and TRBJ1-1, with D hard to call. This CDR3 contains 11 residues. The germline CDR1 and CDR2 sequences are MNHEY and SVGEGT. Trimming took off 7 bases at V and 2 bases at J, with 5 bases between the two ends. The CDR3 DNA reads TGTGCCAGCACGAGTAACACTGAAGCTTTCTTT. Translating gives CASTSNTEAFF.

This chain connects TRBV24-1 to TRBJ2-1; D is unclear. The length of the CDR3 is 11 residues. Germline V gives CDR1 KGHDR, CDR2 SFDVKD. V was trimmed by 4 bases and J by 7 bases, leaving 4 bases between them. The CDR3 spells CATSEMNEQFF. The CDR3 DNA follows: TGTGCCACCAGTGAGATGAATGAGCAGTTCTTC.

This clonotype was found a few times. The V gene is TRBV9, the J gene TRBJ2-7; D call uncertain. Germline V lookup: CDR1 SGDLS, CDR2 YYNGEE. This CDR3 comprises 16 residues. V gave up 0 bases and J gave up 2 bases, with 15 bases separating them. CDR3 sequence (DNA): TGTGCCAGCAGCGTAGGGACCCGAATGGAACCCTACGAGCAGTACTTC. Translating it yields CASSVGTRMEPYEQYF.

The rearrangement joins TRBV10-3 to TRBJ2-1; a weak D match, TRBD2 (6 bases). V was clipped by 6 bases and J by 0 bases, with 9 bases between them. CDR3 size: 14 residues. CDR1 is ENHRY and CDR2 is SYGVKD in the germline V gene. In nucleotides, the CDR3 is TGTGCCATCAGGGCTAGCGACTCCTACAATGAGCAGTTCTTC. This gives the protein CAIRASDSYNEQFF.

The CDR3 DNA is TGTGCCACAACGGGACACAACACCGGGGAGCTGTTTTTT. Amino acid sequence: CATTGHNTGELFF. V usage is TRBV12-3 or TRBV12-4 and J usage is TRBJ2-2; D might be TRBD1 (6 bases). The CDR3 loop spans 13 amino acids. V shed 10 bases and J shed 2 bases, with 11 bases lying between them.

This clonotype was seen only a few times. The CDR3 spells CASSLAAGSGFEQYF. The DNA of the CDR3 is TGCGCCAGCAGCTTGGCGGCCGGGAGTGGGTTCGAGCAGTACTTC. The chain is built from TRBV5-1 and TRBJ2-7; D perhaps matches TRBD2 (6 bases). CDR3 length equals 15 residues. Trimming took 0 bases from V and 6 from J, leaving 16 bases between them. Per germline, CDR1 SGHRS and CDR2 YFSETQ.

The V and J genes are TRBV10-3 and TRBJ2-2, with D possibly TRBD2 on 6 matching bases. This CDR3 is built from 14 residues. CDR1 and CDR2 (germline): ENHRY, SYGVKD. V lost 11 bases and J 7 bases, leaving 20 bases between the germline ends. DNA of the CDR3: TGTGCCGCCCAGGAGGGGAGCTCGAGCGGGGAGCTGTTTTTT. It encodes CAAQEGSSSGELFF.

This clonotype was detected only a few times. The rearrangement joins TRBV7-3 to TRBJ1-1; D is undetermined. This CDR3 comprises 13 residues. V shed 1 base and J shed 1 base, with 4 bases lying between them. CDR1 is SGHTA, CDR2 FQGTGA, per germline. CDR3 loop: CASSLMENTEAFF. The CDR3 nucleotides are TGTGCCAGCAGCTTAATGGAGAACACTGAAGCTTTCTTT.

In this sample, this clonotype turned up a few times. V usage is TRBV27 and J usage is TRBJ2-6; 7 nucleotides match TRBD1. The germline V gene has CDR1 MNHEY and CDR2 SMNVEV (reference sequence). The CDR3 is 17 amino acids. Trimming cost V 6 bases and J 2 bases; bases outside gene matches: 10. CDR3 protein: CASRNTGVQTGANVLTF. The CDR3 DNA reads TGTGCCAGCAGGAACACAGGGGTACAGACTGGGGCCAACGTCCTGACTTTC.

For this clonotype: The CDR3 end shows no conserved phenylalanine or tryptophan, and so a read error is likely. The chain joins TRBV7-2 to TRBJ2-2, with D possibly matching TRBD1 (5 bases). Trimming removed 5 bases at V and 1 base at J, with 14 bases between. The CDR3 contains 16 residues. Germline V gene sequence: CDR1 SGHTA, CDR2 FQGNSA. The CDR3 region is CASSPLGRENTGELFL. Written as DNA, the CDR3 is TGTGCCAGCAGCCCATTAGGCAGGGAGAACACCGGGGAGCTGTTTCTT.

The V gene is TRBV29-1, the J gene TRBJ2-1; TRBD1 is a possible D gene (7 bases). Trimming pared 3 bases from V and 2 bases from J, leaving 11 bases between. Germline CDR1 reads SQVTM; CDR2 reads ANQGSEA. The CDR3 length is 14 residues. The CDR3 DNA reads as TGCAGCGTTGAGCGGGACAGAGCCTACAATGAGCAGTTCTTC. Its protein product is CSVERDRAYNEQFF.

The chain uses TRBV14 and TRBJ2-2; TRBD1 is a possible D gene (6 bases). This CDR3 is built from 16 residues. Germline assignment: CDR1 SGHDN and CDR2 FVKESK. Trimming took off 0 bases at V and 4 bases at J, with 12 bases between the two ends. The CDR3 coding sequence is TGTGCCAGCAGCCAAGATCAGGGGCCGGGCACCGGGGAGCTGTTTTTT. This translates into CASSQDQGPGTGELFF.

The V call is TRBV7-2, the J call TRBJ2-4; D tentatively reads TRBD1 or TRBD2 (5 bases each). V shed 3 bases and J shed 6 bases, with 12 bases lying between them. The CDR3 runs to 14 residues. Germline CDR1 is SGHTA and CDR2 is FQGNSA. The DNA of the CDR3 is TGTGCCAGCAGCTTGAGAGGGGCCCCAAACATTCAGTACTTC. It specifies CASSLRGAPNIQYF.

The chain recombines TRBV6-5 with TRBJ2-7; D is unresolved. Germline values: CDR1 MNHEY, CDR2 SVGAGI. The CDR3 runs 11 residues. Trimming stripped 4 bases from V and 4 bases from J, with 5 bases between. As DNA, the CDR3 is TGTGCCAGCAGTTCCGTATACGAGCAGTACTTC. This encodes CASSSVYEQYF.

This clonotype was seen only a few times. This chain joins TRBV7-2 and TRBJ2-7; TRBD2 is a possible D gene (5 bases). The CDR3 has 15 residues. V lost 5 bases, J lost 0 bases, and 14 bases lay in between. The germline gives CDR1 SGHTA, CDR2 FQGNSA. In DNA, the CDR3 is TGTGCCAGCAGCCCCAGGCCCGGGGACTCCTACGAGCAGTACTTC. Protein sequence: CASSPRPGDSYEQYF.

This clonotype has more than one count but fewer than ten. J is TRBJ2-7 and V is TRBV10-3; 9 nucleotides agree with TRBD2. This CDR3 comprises 13 residues. V was clipped by 6 bases and J by 6 bases; unmatched bases: 6. CDR1 is ENHRY, CDR2 SYGVKD, per germline. The CDR3 spells CAISLAGPGEQYF. CDR3 nucleotide sequence: TGTGCCATCAGCCTAGCGGGGCCGGGCGAGCAGTACTTC.

The sample holds a few counts of this clonotype. This rearrangement joins TRBV28 to TRBJ2-7, with D possibly being TRBD2 (5 bases). Germline CDR1 and CDR2: MDHEN and SYDVKM. The CDR3 runs 17 residues. Trimming left V 6 bases short and J 0 bases short, with 21 bases between. CDR3 loop: CASRLSRPAVHSYEQYF. The CDR3 DNA reads as TGTGCCAGCAGGCTAAGCCGGCCAGCGGTCCACTCCTACGAGCAGTACTTC.